This TCR beta chain was found in a study of beta chain features in type 1 diabetes. TCRB transcripts that were expressed got sequenced, as all of the isolated RNA had been reverse transcribed. Sequenced by immunoSEQ multiplex PCR; TCRdb stores in-frame clones only, minus some. The sample has 600,000 to 700,000 clones, approximately 13% seen once. About this clone itself: Its target is unknown.

Each of the CD4+ naive, central memory, regulatory and stem cell-like memory populations was sorted via CD45RO/CCR7/CD25/CD127/CD95/CD27. Whole-study results and caveats: HLA influence on TCRB rearrangement stayed unresolved here. Type 1 diabetes patients had moderately but significantly shorter TCRB CDR3s in all four CD4+ subsets.

The ends were cut back, 4 bases at V and 2 bases at J, with 16 bases in the middle. Germline V gene data show CDR1 as SGHNT and CDR2 as YENEEA. There are 16 residues in the CDR3. Sequencing was done on a sample of naive CD4+ T cells from blood. The chain combines TRBV11-3 with TRBJ2-3, with D possibly TRBD2 on 5 matching bases. The receptor was derived from a young man with type 1 diabetes. Here the CDR3 DNA reads TGTGCCAGCAGCTCCCCGGGGAGTAGCGTCACAGATACGCAGTATTTT. Protein product: CASSSPGSSVTDTQYF.